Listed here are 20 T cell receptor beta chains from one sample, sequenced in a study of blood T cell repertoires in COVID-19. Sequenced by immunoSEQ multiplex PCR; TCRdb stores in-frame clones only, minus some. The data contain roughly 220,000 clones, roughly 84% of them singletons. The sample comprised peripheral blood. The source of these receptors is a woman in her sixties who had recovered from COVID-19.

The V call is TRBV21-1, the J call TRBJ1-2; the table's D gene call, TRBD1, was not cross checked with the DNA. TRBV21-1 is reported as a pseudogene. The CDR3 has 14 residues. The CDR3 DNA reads TGTGCCAGCAGCAAGCCCCCAGTCCTCTATGGCTACACCTTC. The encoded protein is CASSKPPVLYGYTF.

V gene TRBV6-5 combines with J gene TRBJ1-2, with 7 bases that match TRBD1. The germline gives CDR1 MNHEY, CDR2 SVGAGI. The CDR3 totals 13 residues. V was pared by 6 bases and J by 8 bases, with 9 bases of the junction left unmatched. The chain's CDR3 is CASRRGQLEGYTF. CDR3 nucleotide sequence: TGTGCCAGCAGGAGGGGACAGTTGGAGGGCTACACCTTC.

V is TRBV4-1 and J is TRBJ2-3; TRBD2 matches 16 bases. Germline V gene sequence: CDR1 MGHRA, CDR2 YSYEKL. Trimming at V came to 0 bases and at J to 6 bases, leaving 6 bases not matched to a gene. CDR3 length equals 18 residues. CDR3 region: CASSQDSSGLAGGDTQYF. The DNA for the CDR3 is TGCGCCAGCAGCCAAGATAGTTCGGGACTAGCGGGGGGGGATACGCAGTATTTT.

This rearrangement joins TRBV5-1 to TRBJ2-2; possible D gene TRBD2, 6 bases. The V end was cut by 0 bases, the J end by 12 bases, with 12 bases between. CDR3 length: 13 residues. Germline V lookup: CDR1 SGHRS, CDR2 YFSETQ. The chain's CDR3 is CASSLGDRGKLFF. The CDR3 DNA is TGCGCCAGCAGCTTGGGGGATCGGGGGAAGCTGTTTTTT.

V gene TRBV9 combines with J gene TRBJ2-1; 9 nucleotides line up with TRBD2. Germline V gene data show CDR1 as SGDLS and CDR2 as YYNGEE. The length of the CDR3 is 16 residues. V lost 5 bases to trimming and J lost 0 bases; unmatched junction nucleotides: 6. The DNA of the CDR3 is TGTGCCAGCAGTGCTAGCGGGGTTCCCTCCTACAATGAGCAGTTCTTC. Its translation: CASSASGVPSYNEQFF.

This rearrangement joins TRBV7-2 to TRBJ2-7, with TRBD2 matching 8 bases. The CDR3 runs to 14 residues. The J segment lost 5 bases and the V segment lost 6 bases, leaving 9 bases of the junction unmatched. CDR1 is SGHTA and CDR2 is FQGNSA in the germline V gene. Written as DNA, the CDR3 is TGTGCCAGCAGTCTTAGCGGGGTGAGGAACGAGCAGTACTTC. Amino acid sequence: CASSLSGVRNEQYF.

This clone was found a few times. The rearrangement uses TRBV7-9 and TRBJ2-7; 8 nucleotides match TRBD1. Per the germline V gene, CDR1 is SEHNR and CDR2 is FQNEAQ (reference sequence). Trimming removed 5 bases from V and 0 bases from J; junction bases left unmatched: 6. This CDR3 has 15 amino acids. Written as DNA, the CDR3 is TGTGCCAGCAGCCAACGGACAGGGAACTCCTACGAGCAGTACTTC. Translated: CASSQRTGNSYEQYF.

CDR3 amino acids: CASSQASGGYNEQFF. CDR3 DNA sequence: TGCGCCAGCAGCCAGGCTAGCGGGGGGTACAATGAGCAGTTCTTC. The chain joins TRBV4-1 to TRBJ2-1; the match to TRBD2 covers 11 bases. With 3 bases clipped from V and 4 bases from J, the junction kept 2 bases outside the gene matches. Germline V gene sequence: CDR1 MGHRA, CDR2 YSYEKL. The CDR3 totals 15 residues.

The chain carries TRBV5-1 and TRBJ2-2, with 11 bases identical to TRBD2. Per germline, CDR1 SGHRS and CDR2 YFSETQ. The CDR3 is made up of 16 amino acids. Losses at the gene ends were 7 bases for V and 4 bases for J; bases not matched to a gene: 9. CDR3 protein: CASSTSGDSFTGELFF. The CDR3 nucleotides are TGCGCCAGCTCGACTAGCGGGGACTCTTTCACCGGGGAGCTGTTTTTT.

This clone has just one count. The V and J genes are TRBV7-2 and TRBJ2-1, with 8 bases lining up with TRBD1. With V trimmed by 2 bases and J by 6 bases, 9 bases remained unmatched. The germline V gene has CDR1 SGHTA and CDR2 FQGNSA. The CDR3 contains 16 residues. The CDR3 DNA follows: TGTGCCAGCAGCTTAAGACCGGGACAGGAGGTCAATGAGCAGTTCTTC. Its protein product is CASSLRPGQEVNEQFF.

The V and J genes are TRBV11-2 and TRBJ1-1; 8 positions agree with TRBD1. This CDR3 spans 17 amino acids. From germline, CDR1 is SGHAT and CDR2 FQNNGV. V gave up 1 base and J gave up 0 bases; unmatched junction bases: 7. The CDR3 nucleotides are TGTGCCAGCAGCTTAGTGACAGGGGCTGACATGAACACTGAAGCTTTCTTT. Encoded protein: CASSLVTGADMNTEAFF.

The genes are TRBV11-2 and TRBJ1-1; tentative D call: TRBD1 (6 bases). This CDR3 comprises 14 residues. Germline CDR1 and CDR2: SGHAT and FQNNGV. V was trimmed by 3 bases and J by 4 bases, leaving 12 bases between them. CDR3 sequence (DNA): TGTGCCAGCAGCTTTTGGGGGCGAGGCACTGAAGCTTTCTTT. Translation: CASSFWGRGTEAFF.

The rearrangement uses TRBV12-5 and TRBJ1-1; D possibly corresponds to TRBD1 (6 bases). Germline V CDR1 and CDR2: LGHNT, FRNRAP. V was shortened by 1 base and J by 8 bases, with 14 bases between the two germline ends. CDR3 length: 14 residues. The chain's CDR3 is CASGLAYRELEAFF. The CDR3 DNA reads TGTGCTAGTGGTTTGGCCTACAGGGAGCTGGAAGCTTTCTTT.

CDR3 residues: CASSFLGGTEAFF. For the CDR3, the DNA is TGTGCCAGCAGCTTTCTCGGGGGCACTGAAGCTTTCTTT. The chain combines TRBV7-9 with TRBJ1-1; possible D gene TRBD1, 5 bases. V lost 3 bases and J 4 bases, leaving 9 bases between the germline ends. CDR1 is SEHNR, CDR2 FQNEAQ, per germline (reference sequence). The CDR3 length is 13 residues.

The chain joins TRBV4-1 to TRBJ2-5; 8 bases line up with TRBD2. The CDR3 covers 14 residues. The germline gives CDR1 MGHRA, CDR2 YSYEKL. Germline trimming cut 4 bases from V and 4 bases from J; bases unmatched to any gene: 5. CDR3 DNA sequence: TGCGCCAGCAGCCGTGGGACTAGGGGAGAGACCCAGTACTTC. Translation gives CASSRGTRGETQYF.

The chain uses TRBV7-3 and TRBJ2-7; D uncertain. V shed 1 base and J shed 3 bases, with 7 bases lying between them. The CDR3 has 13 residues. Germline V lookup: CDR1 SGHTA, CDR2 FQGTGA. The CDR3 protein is CASSLSPGYEQYF. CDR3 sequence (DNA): TGTGCCAGCAGCTTAAGTCCCGGCTACGAGCAGTACTTC.

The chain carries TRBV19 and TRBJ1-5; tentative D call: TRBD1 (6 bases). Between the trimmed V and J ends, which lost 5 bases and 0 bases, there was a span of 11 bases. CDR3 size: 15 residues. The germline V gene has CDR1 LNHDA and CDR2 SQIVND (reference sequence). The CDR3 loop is CASSPGQTSNQPQHF. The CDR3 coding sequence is TGTGCCAGTAGTCCAGGACAGACTAGCAATCAGCCCCAGCATTTT.

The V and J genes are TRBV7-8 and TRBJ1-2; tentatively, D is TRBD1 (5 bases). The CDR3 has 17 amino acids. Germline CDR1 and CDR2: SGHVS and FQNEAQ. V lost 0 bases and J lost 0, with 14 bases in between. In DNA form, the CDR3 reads TGTGCCAGCAGCTTAGCAATAGACAGACTAGCTAACTATGGCTACACCTTC. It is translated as CASSLAIDRLANYGYTF.

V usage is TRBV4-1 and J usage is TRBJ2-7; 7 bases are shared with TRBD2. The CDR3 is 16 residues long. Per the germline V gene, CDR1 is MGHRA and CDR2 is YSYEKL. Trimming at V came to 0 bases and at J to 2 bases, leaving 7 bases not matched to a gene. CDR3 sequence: CASSQDRLAATYEQYF. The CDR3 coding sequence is TGCGCCAGCAGCCAAGATAGGCTAGCGGCTACCTACGAGCAGTACTTC.

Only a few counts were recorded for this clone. The CDR3 reads CASRPGTGNTIYF. As DNA, the CDR3 is TGCGCCAGCAGGCCAGGGACTGGAAACACCATATATTTT. This sequence joins TRBV5-1 and TRBJ1-3, with a possible D match to TRBD1 (5 bases). V lost 5 bases, J lost 2 bases, and 8 bases lay in between. The CDR3 has 13 residues. Germline lookup yields CDR1 SGHRS and CDR2 YFSETQ.